The source of this T cell receptor (beta chain) is a study of blood T cell repertoires in COVID-19. Study summary: The United States, Italy and Spain provided the acute and convalescent COVID-19 samples.

CDR1 MNHEY and CDR2 SMNVEV come from the germline V gene (reference sequence). The CDR3 runs to 20 residues. Trimming cost V 2 bases and J 10 bases; bases outside gene matches: 20. The assay was immunoSEQ multiplex PCR, and TCRdb's table has in-frame clones only and misses some. The data hold approximately 140,000 clones, with about 87% observed a single time. The clonotype comes from a man of 80 years or more with acute or convalescent COVID-19. The chain couples TRBV27 to TRBJ1-6, with TRBD1 matching over 10 bases. The sequenced material came from peripheral blood. This chain's CDR3 is CASSLDPPRPGTGVGSPLHF. The CDR3, as DNA: TGTGCCAGCAGTTTAGACCCCCCCCGTCCCGGGACAGGGGTAGGGTCACCCCTCCACTTT.